These 28 T cell receptor beta chains were all obtained from the same sample, sequenced in a study of cytomegalovirus exposure and HLA in healthy donors. Use of 60 Vbeta and 13 Jbeta primers characterized the PCR. TCRdb's table, derived via immunoSEQ multiplex PCR, lists solely in-frame clones and lacks some. The table includes 250,000 to 350,000 clones, about 90% detected once. The sequenced material came from PBMCs. The receptor source for this set is a woman aged 18-29 years in good health and CMV-seronegative.

The chain joins TRBV5-4 to TRBJ2-3, with TRBD1 identical over 7 bases. The germline CDR1 and CDR2 sequences are SGHNT and YYREEE (reference sequence). With V trimmed by 4 bases and J by 3 bases, 5 bases remained unmatched. The CDR3 runs to 14 residues. The CDR3 DNA is TGTGCCAGCAGCCTTAGGACAGGAACAGATACGCAGTATTTT. Protein product: CASSLRTGTDTQYF.

This chain connects TRBV18 to TRBJ1-5; 9 nucleotides agree with TRBD1. The CDR3 spans 13 residues. V lost 6 bases to trimming and J lost 7 bases; unmatched junction nucleotides: 4. Germline CDR1 is KGHSH and CDR2 is LQKENI. DNA of the CDR3: TGTGCCAGCTCCGGGACAGGGTGGCAGCCCCAGCATTTT. This translates into CASSGTGWQPQHF.

V usage is TRBV1 and J usage is TRBJ2-1; no DNA check was done on the table's D call, TRBD2. TRBV1 is a documented pseudogene. The CDR3 is 19 residues long. This CDR3 reads CTSSQEWEEPGIFYNEQFF. CDR3 coding DNA: TGCACCAGCAGCCAAGAATGGGAGGAGCCAGGGATCTTTTACAATGAGCAGTTCTTC.

The rearrangement uses TRBV2 and TRBJ1-1, with D possibly being TRBD1 (5 bases). Germline V CDR1 and CDR2: SNHLY, FYNNEI. The CDR3 extends over 12 amino acids. Trimming removed 4 bases at V and 7 bases at J, with 10 bases between. In nucleotides, the CDR3 is TGTGCCAGCAGTGGTGCAGGGTATGAAGCTTTCTTT. Protein product: CASSGAGYEAFF.

V gene TRBV30 combines with J gene TRBJ1-2; tentatively, D is TRBD1 (5 bases). Germline CDR1 and CDR2: GTSNPN and SVGIG (reference sequence). With 2 bases removed from V and 5 bases from J, the gap between germline ends came to 9 bases. The CDR3 sequence is 12 residues long. The CDR3 region is CAWSNKGYGYTF. As DNA, the CDR3 is TGTGCCTGGAGTAACAAGGGGTATGGCTACACCTTC.

J is TRBJ2-5 and V is TRBV2; possible D gene TRBD1, 6 bases. Trimming stripped 8 bases from V and 2 bases from J, with 21 bases between. Germline V CDR1 and CDR2: SNHLY, FYNNEI. The CDR3 consists of 16 residues. CDR3 DNA sequence: TGTGCCAGCGGACCCTCGGGACACCAGAAACAAGAGACCCAGTACTTC. Protein: CASGPSGHQKQETQYF.

This clone was detected only once. V and J are TRBV25-1 and TRBJ1-2, with 7 positions matching TRBD1. Germline CDR1 reads MGHDK; CDR2 reads SYGVNS. The CDR3 spans 14 residues. J gave up 5 bases and V 6 bases, and 9 bases lay outside the gene matches. The CDR3 region is CASRLTGREYGYTF. The DNA of the CDR3 is TGTGCCAGCAGATTGACAGGGCGTGAATATGGCTACACCTTC.

The chain employs TRBV27 and TRBJ2-3; 11 positions match TRBD2. V shed 0 bases and J 2 bases; nucleotides not matched to a gene: 10. The CDR3 runs 19 residues. Germline CDR1 and CDR2: MNHEY and SMNVEV (reference sequence). The CDR3 DNA sequence: TGTGCCAGCAGTTTATCGAGCCTAGCGGGGGGATTTTTCACAGATACGCAGTATTTT. Translation: CASSLSSLAGGFFTDTQYF.

The CDR3 reads CASSEFGTGVSNQPQHF. In nucleotides, the CDR3 is TGTGCCAGCAGTGAATTTGGGACAGGGGTTAGCAATCAGCCCCAGCATTTT. The chain couples TRBV6-1 to TRBJ1-5; 10 bases fit TRBD1. The ends lost 2 bases at V and 0 bases at J; junction bases unmatched: 4. The CDR3 length is 17 residues. Germline V lookup: CDR1 MNHNS, CDR2 SASEGT.

The chain uses TRBV30 and TRBJ1-1; unclear D gene. The germline V and J ends were trimmed by 2 bases and 7 bases, with 11 bases remaining between them. Per germline, CDR1 GTSNPN and CDR2 SVGIG (reference sequence). This CDR3 region has 12 residues. The CDR3 sequence is CAWSRGYNEAFF. CDR3 in DNA: TGTGCCTGGAGTCGAGGGTACAATGAAGCTTTCTTT.

The chain couples TRBV11-3 to TRBJ2-5; 11 bases line up with TRBD1. V lost 5 bases, J lost 5 bases, and 7 bases stayed unmatched. The CDR3 contains 15 residues. CDR1 is SGHNT, CDR2 YENEEA, per germline. CDR3 amino acids: CASSPGTGGWETQYF. For the CDR3, the DNA is TGTGCCAGCAGCCCCGGGACAGGGGGTTGGGAGACCCAGTACTTC.

The rearrangement joins TRBV7-6 to TRBJ2-7, with 11 bases fitting TRBD2. V lost 5 bases, J lost 2 bases, and 2 bases stayed unmatched. Germline V gene data show CDR1 as SGHVS and CDR2 as FNYEAQ. The CDR3 consists of 14 residues. CDR3 in DNA: TGTGCCAGCAGCCCGACTAGCGGGGCCTACGAGCAGTACTTC. As protein: CASSPTSGAYEQYF.

V gene TRBV20-1 combines with J gene TRBJ1-2; D ambiguous. The CDR3 extends over 10 amino acids. V lost 6 bases and J lost 2, with 4 bases in between. In germline, CDR1 is DFQATT, CDR2 SNEGSKA (reference sequence). CDR3 protein: CSATNYGYTF. The CDR3 nucleotides read TGCAGTGCGACAAACTATGGCTACACCTTC.

The count of this clone is one. V gene TRBV6-5 combines with J gene TRBJ2-7; unclear D gene. CDR1 is MNHEY and CDR2 is SVGAGI in the germline V gene. Trimming left V 8 bases short and J 6 bases short, with 14 bases between. The CDR3 totals 12 residues. The CDR3: CASRRDLGEQYF. The CDR3 DNA sequence: TGTGCCAGCCGCCGTGATCTAGGCGAGCAGTACTTC.

V gene TRBV29-1 combines with J gene TRBJ1-4; D may be TRBD1 (6 bases). The CDR3 is made up of 13 amino acids. V lost 3 bases, J lost 3 bases, and 8 bases lay in between. From germline, CDR1 is SQVTM and CDR2 ANQGSEA. CDR3 in amino acids: CSVEDSSNEKLFF. CDR3 coding DNA: TGCAGCGTTGAGGACAGCTCTAATGAAAAACTGTTTTTT.

The chain employs TRBV10-3 and TRBJ2-3, with 7 bases aligning to TRBD1. CDR1 and CDR2 from the germline V gene are ENHRY and SYGVKD. V was clipped by 4 bases and J by 6 bases; unmatched bases: 10. The CDR3 is made up of 15 amino acids. The CDR3 region has the DNA TGTGCCATCAGTGGGCGTGTAGACAGGGCTGATACGCAGTATTTT. Its protein is CAISGRVDRADTQYF.

The rearrangement uses TRBV10-3 and TRBJ1-2; 8 bases fit TRBD1. The CDR3 length is 16 residues. V dropped 0 bases and J dropped 2; count of bases not matched to a gene: 5. Germline V gene data show CDR1 as ENHRY and CDR2 as SYGVKD. The CDR3 region is CAISESGDRRNYGYTF. Written as DNA, the CDR3 is TGTGCCATCAGTGAGTCGGGGGACAGGCGAAACTATGGCTACACCTTC.

The genes are TRBV11-2 and TRBJ2-1; TRBD2 might be the D (6 bases). CDR3 length: 13 amino acids. Trimming shortened V by 6 bases and J by 7 bases, and 13 bases separated the two germline ends. Germline V gene data show CDR1 as SGHAT and CDR2 as FQNNGV. CDR3 sequence: CASSSGVWNEQFF. The CDR3 nucleotides are TGTGCCAGCAGTTCGGGGGTCTGGAATGAGCAGTTCTTC.

A remark on this clone: At the DNA level, this CDR3 is encoded by other sequences in the same sample as well. V gene TRBV9 combines with J gene TRBJ1-5; perhaps TRBD1 as D (6 bases). The CDR3 extends over 14 amino acids. Germline assignment: CDR1 SGDLS and CDR2 YYNGEE. V was trimmed by 4 bases and J by 1 base, leaving 9 bases between them. The DNA for the CDR3 is TGTGCCAGCAGCAAAGGACAGAGCAATCAGCCCCAGCATTTT. Residues: CASSKGQSNQPQHF.

The chain employs TRBV13 and TRBJ1-1; D not certain. The CDR3 is 14 amino acids. Trimming shortened V by 5 bases and J by 5 bases, and 15 bases separated the two germline ends. The germline V gene encodes CDR1 PRHDT and CDR2 FYEKMQ (reference sequence). The CDR3 sequence is CASSQLGDWTEAFF. CDR3 bases: TGTGCCAGCAGCCAACTCGGGGATTGGACTGAAGCTTTCTTT.

The chain is built from TRBV6-5 and TRBJ1-6; D call uncertain. The V and J ends lost 0 bases and 10 bases respectively, with 10 bases between them. This CDR3 region has 14 residues. CDR1 is MNHEY, CDR2 SVGAGI, per germline. CDR3 protein: CASSYSAGGSPLHF. As DNA, the CDR3 is TGTGCCAGCAGTTACTCGGCGGGTGGGTCACCCCTCCACTTT.

Here the CDR3 reads CASSYGGPGSYEQYF. CDR3 DNA sequence: TGTGCCAGCAGTTACGGGGGTCCAGGATCCTACGAGCAGTACTTC. V gene TRBV27 combines with J gene TRBJ2-7; D may be TRBD2 (6 bases). Germline V gene data show CDR1 as MNHEY and CDR2 as SMNVEV (reference sequence). V was shortened by 4 bases and J by 1 base, with 14 bases between the two germline ends. This CDR3 spans 15 amino acids.

The chain carries TRBV4-1 and TRBJ1-6, with TRBD1 as a possible D gene (5 bases). From germline, CDR1 is MGHRA and CDR2 YSYEKL. V lost 0 bases and J 1 base, leaving 13 bases between the germline ends. The CDR3 has 18 amino acids. The CDR3 here is CASSQDRGEGSYNSPLHF. The DNA of the CDR3 is TGCGCCAGCAGCCAAGATCGAGGGGAGGGGTCCTATAATTCACCCCTCCACTTT.

V is TRBV5-6 and J is TRBJ2-2, with TRBD1 as a possible D gene (7 bases). The germline V and J ends were trimmed by 6 bases and 2 bases, with 14 bases remaining between them. Germline lookup yields CDR1 SGHDT and CDR2 YYEEEE. This CDR3 spans 15 amino acids. The CDR3 here is CASIGGTANTGELFF. The DNA of the CDR3 is TGTGCCAGCATAGGAGGGACAGCCAACACCGGGGAGCTGTTTTTT.

The chain links TRBV10-1 to TRBJ2-7; a possible D gene is TRBD1 (6 bases). There are 13 residues in the CDR3. Germline assignment: CDR1 WNHNN and CDR2 SYGVQD (reference sequence). V gave up 3 bases and J gave up 1 base, with 7 bases separating them. The CDR3 DNA reads TGCGCCAGCAGTGATGGACAGTCCTACGAGCAGTACTTC. Encoded protein: CASSDGQSYEQYF.

A single count supports this clone. J is TRBJ1-4 and V is TRBV2, with D tentatively TRBD1 (6 bases). The V gene lost 6 bases and the J gene lost 0 bases, with 17 bases spanning the gap. This CDR3 comprises 17 residues. CDR1 is SNHLY and CDR2 is FYNNEI in the germline V gene. CDR3 coding DNA: TGTGCCAGCAGCCACCGGACAGCCTTTGCAACTAATGAAAAACTGTTTTTT. It is translated as CASSHRTAFATNEKLFF.

V usage is TRBV4-2 and J usage is TRBJ2-2, with a tentative D call TRBD2 (6 bases). This CDR3 contains 17 residues. From germline, CDR1 is LGHNA and CDR2 YNFKEQ. The V end lost 0 bases, the J end lost 3 bases, and 14 bases lay between the germline ends. The CDR3 protein is CASSQDWAERDTGELFF. The CDR3 nucleotides are TGTGCCAGCAGCCAAGATTGGGCGGAGCGGGACACCGGGGAGCTGTTTTTT.

The chain carries TRBV5-3 and TRBJ2-7; D not resolved. TRBV5-3 is noted as an ORF with a role that remains uncertain. V was shortened by 4 bases and J by 5 bases, with 16 bases between the two germline ends. There are 14 residues in the CDR3. The CDR3 nucleotides read TGTGCCAGAAGCCATGACTCTCCTTGGGACGAGCAGTACTTC. It encodes CARSHDSPWDEQYF.